The 32 T cell receptor beta chains in this list originate from one sample, sequenced in a study. MiXCR, applied by TCRdb to the 5' RACE reads, yields one record per CDR3 protein. The data show just under 65,000 distinct CDR3 sequences, 22% seen once. Input material: memory CD4+ T cells sorted from a lymph node. Subset defined: memory CD4+ T cells, CD4+CD45RO+CD25-. The receptors were sampled from a female donor with breast cancer.

Only a few counts were recorded for this clonotype. CDR3 nucleotide sequence: TGTGCCAGCAGGGGACAGAGGTACCAAGAGACCCAGTACTTC. This translates into CASRGQRYQETQYF. The chain has TRBV7-9 and TRBJ2-5; TRBD1 aligns across 7 bases. The CDR3 length is 14 residues. The V and J ends lost 6 bases and 0 bases, in that order; junction bases with no gene match: 4. Germline CDR1 and CDR2: SEHNR and FQNEAQ (reference sequence).

This clonotype was observed a handful of times. CDR3 loop: CASSPQGNEQFF. The DNA of the CDR3 is TGCGCCAGCAGCCCGCAGGGAAATGAGCAGTTCTTC. The rearrangement links TRBV5-1 to TRBJ2-1; perhaps TRBD1 as D (5 bases). Germline V lookup: CDR1 SGHRS, CDR2 YFSETQ. The V end lost 4 bases, the J end lost 7 bases, and 9 bases lay between the germline ends. The CDR3 extends over 12 amino acids.

This clonotype was observed many times. V usage is TRBV5-1 and J usage is TRBJ1-1; TRBD1 might be the D (5 bases). The CDR3 totals 16 residues. Trimming took off 0 bases at V and 1 base at J, with 13 bases between the two ends. Germline loops: CDR1 SGHRS, CDR2 YFSETQ. CDR3 coding DNA: TGCGCCAGCAGCTTGGCCCGATCGACAGCGAACACTGAAGCTTTCTTT. Its protein product is CASSLARSTANTEAFF.

About this clonotype itself: This CDR3 fails to terminate in the conserved phenylalanine or tryptophan, so it likely reflects a read error. The V and J genes are TRBV7-2 and TRBJ2-2, with 12 bases matching TRBD2. From germline, CDR1 is SGHTA and CDR2 FQGNSA. The J segment lost 4 bases and the V segment lost 5 bases, leaving 2 bases of the junction unmatched. This CDR3 comprises 15 residues. CDR3 region: CASSPSGRATGELFC. The DNA for the CDR3 is TGTGCCAGCAGCCCTAGCGGGAGGGCCACCGGGGAGCTGTTTTGT.

The CDR3 region is CASSLSRIYNEQFF. The CDR3 DNA follows: TGTGCCAGCAGCTTGAGCCGGATCTACAATGAGCAGTTCTTC. The V call is TRBV5-5, the J call TRBJ2-1; D unclear. The ends were cut back, 1 base at V and 3 bases at J, with 8 bases in the middle. The CDR3 sequence is 14 residues long. Germline V gene data show CDR1 as SGHKS and CDR2 as YYEKEE (reference sequence).

The gene calls are TRBV20-1 and TRBJ2-5; D possibly uses TRBD1 or TRBD2 (5 bases each). Germline CDR1 DFQATT, CDR2 SNEGSKA (reference sequence). This CDR3 has 14 residues. Trimming shortened V by 4 bases and J by 0 bases, and 12 bases separated the two germline ends. The CDR3 bases are TGCAGTGCTATGGTGAGGGGATACCAAGAGACCCAGTACTTC. Its translation: CSAMVRGYQETQYF.

This clonotype was observed a few times. This sequence joins TRBV15 and TRBJ1-2, with TRBD1 as a possible D gene (5 bases). Trimming removed 8 bases from V and 4 bases from J, with 14 bases in between. This CDR3 is built from 13 residues. CDR1 is LNHNV and CDR2 is YYDKDF in the germline V gene (reference sequence). The CDR3 DNA sequence: TGTGCCACCTCTTTACGGCAGGGCTATGGCTACACCTTC. It encodes CATSLRQGYGYTF.

The chain carries TRBV6-5 and TRBJ2-7; perhaps TRBD1 as D (6 bases). The CDR3 consists of 12 residues. Trimming cost V 4 bases and J 3 bases, with 7 bases left between them. Germline V lookup: CDR1 MNHEY, CDR2 SVGAGI. CDR3 sequence (DNA): TGTGCCAGCAGTTCGGACAGCTACGAGCAGTACTTC. Protein product: CASSSDSYEQYF.

This clonotype was detected many times. This chain connects TRBV4-1 to TRBJ2-5, with D tentatively TRBD1 (5 bases). Germline V lookup: CDR1 MGHRA, CDR2 YSYEKL. V lost 0 bases, J lost 7 bases, and 12 bases lay in between. This CDR3 comprises 14 residues. In DNA, the CDR3 is TGCGCCAGCAGCCAAGATTCGTATCAGGGGACCCAGTACTTC. Amino acid sequence: CASSQDSYQGTQYF.

The genes are TRBV7-2 and TRBJ2-3, with 14 bases aligning to TRBD2. This CDR3 spans 16 amino acids. Per germline, CDR1 SGHTA and CDR2 FQGNSA. V shed 5 bases and J 3 bases; nucleotides not matched to a gene: 4. This CDR3 reads CASSEGTSGRTDTQYF. CDR3 nucleotides: TGTGCCAGCAGCGAAGGGACTAGCGGGAGAACAGATACGCAGTATTTT.

This clonotype has only a few counts. The V call is TRBV6-5, the J call TRBJ2-7; TRBD2 matches at 9 bases. Per the germline V gene, CDR1 is MNHEY and CDR2 is SVGAGI. V gave up 2 bases and J gave up 5 bases; unmatched junction bases: 4. CDR3 length equals 14 residues. The CDR3 loop reads CASSYVVAGDEQYF. The CDR3 region has the DNA TGTGCCAGCAGTTACGTAGTAGCGGGAGACGAGCAGTACTTC.

This clonotype was observed a handful of times. With a much larger clone just one base away, this may be a read error. The chain has TRBV5-1 and TRBJ2-7; D remains unclear. The CDR3 runs to 15 residues. Looked up from germline, CDR1 is SGHRS and CDR2 is YFSETQ. The CDR3, as DNA: TGCGCCAGCAGCTTGGACGGGCACGGCTCACCCGAGCGGTACTTC. Its protein product is CASSLDGHGSPERYF.

Written as DNA, the CDR3 is TGTGCCAGCTCGAAACAGGGGGCGGATTCACCCCTCCACTTT. It yields the protein CASSKQGADSPLHF. V gene TRBV18 combines with J gene TRBJ1-6; 9 bases agree with TRBD1. The CDR3 covers 14 residues. Germline CDR1 is KGHSH and CDR2 is LQKENI. V shed 6 bases and J 8 bases; nucleotides not matched to a gene: 5.

This sequence joins TRBV5-1 and TRBJ1-1; 9 positions match TRBD1. The CDR3 sequence is 14 residues long. Germline CDR1 reads SGHRS; CDR2 reads YFSETQ. With 4 bases clipped from V and 3 bases from J, the junction kept 4 bases outside the gene matches. This CDR3 is CASSRTGAYTEAFF. DNA of the CDR3: TGCGCCAGCAGCAGGACAGGGGCGTACACTGAAGCTTTCTTT. Together with reference TRBV5-1 and TRBJ1-1, the CDR3 gives the full variable domain: KAGVTQTPRYLIKTRGQQVTLSCSPISGHRSVSWYQQTPGQGLQFLFEYFSETQRNKGNFPGRFSGRQFSNSRSEMNVSTLELGDSALYLCASSRTGAYTEAFFGQGTRLTVV.

This clonotype came up a few times. In DNA form, the CDR3 reads TGTGCCAGCAGGATAGACAGGGTGTCCTACAATGAGCAGTTCTTC. Its protein is CASRIDRVSYNEQFF. The J gene is TRBJ2-1, the V gene TRBV6-5, with 7 positions matching TRBD1. Germline CDR1 is MNHEY and CDR2 is SVGAGI. The CDR3 totals 15 residues. The V gene end was trimmed by 6 bases and the J gene end by 1 base; junction bases not matched to a gene: 6.

This clonotype was detected only a few times. The chain uses TRBV5-1 and TRBJ2-3; 12 bases map to TRBD2. J was trimmed by 5 bases and V by 6 bases; bases with no gene match: 16. CDR1 and CDR2 from the germline V gene are SGHRS and YFSETQ. CDR3 length: 18 amino acids. This chain's CDR3 is CASTLTSGSSILRDTQYF. DNA for the CDR3: TGCGCCAGCACCCTGACTAGCGGGAGTTCTATACTCCGAGATACGCAGTATTTT.

This clonotype was seen repeatedly, ten times or more. The chain couples TRBV7-6 to TRBJ2-5; weak D call: TRBD1 (7 bases). The V gene's germline CDR1 is SGHVS and CDR2 FNYEAQ. V was shortened by 2 bases and J by 5 bases, with 18 bases between the two germline ends. The CDR3 is 16 amino acids. In nucleotides, the CDR3 is TGTGCCAGCAGCTTAAACACCAGGGGGGCTGGGGAGACCCAGTACTTC. Translation: CASSLNTRGAGETQYF.

This clonotype was seen more than once but under ten times. The chain links TRBV28 to TRBJ2-1; TRBD1 aligns across 10 bases. Germline V lookup: CDR1 MDHEN, CDR2 SYDVKM. The length of the CDR3 is 16 residues. J gave up 7 bases and V 5 bases, and 11 bases lay outside the gene matches. CDR3 residues: CASSTRQGATGNEQFF. In DNA, the CDR3 is TGTGCCAGCAGTACTCGACAGGGGGCGACGGGGAATGAGCAGTTCTTC.

This clonotype was detected a few times. The chain couples TRBV20-1 to TRBJ2-7; D not resolved. Looked up from germline, CDR1 is DFQATT and CDR2 is SNEGSKA (reference sequence). This CDR3 contains 13 residues. V was pared by 4 bases and J by 2 bases, with 12 bases between. CDR3 loop: CSATRSGPYEQYF. The CDR3, as DNA: TGCAGTGCTACGCGCTCGGGCCCCTACGAGCAGTACTTC.

This clonotype came up many times. The chain is built from TRBV29-1 and TRBJ1-1; D ambiguous. CDR3 size: 11 residues. V gave up 6 bases and J gave up 0 bases, with 5 bases separating them. The germline V gene has CDR1 SQVTM and CDR2 ANQGSEA. The CDR3 reads CSVTLNTEAFF. DNA of the CDR3: TGCAGCGTGACCCTGAACACTGAAGCTTTCTTT.

The genes are TRBV6-5 and TRBJ2-3; 9 nucleotides agree with TRBD1. This CDR3 is 15 amino acids long. Germline V gives CDR1 MNHEY, CDR2 SVGAGI. V lost 7 bases to trimming and J lost 5 bases; unmatched junction nucleotides: 10. CDR3 sequence: CASKLRGQGVDTQYF. CDR3 sequence (DNA): TGTGCCAGCAAATTAAGGGGACAGGGTGTAGATACGCAGTATTTT.

This clonotype was seen at least ten times. The chain joins TRBV5-1 to TRBJ1-5; 7 bases match TRBD1. Germline CDR1 reads SGHRS; CDR2 reads YFSETQ. This CDR3 is built from 14 residues. After removal of 3 bases from V and 2 bases from J, the junction contained 2 bases not matched to a gene. CDR3 sequence (DNA): TGCGCCAGCAGCTCGGGGACAGGCAATCAGCCCCAGCATTTT. It specifies CASSSGTGNQPQHF.

This chain uses TRBV12-3 or TRBV12-4 with TRBJ1-5; D may be TRBD1 (6 bases). Trimming stripped 4 bases from V and 3 bases from J, with 10 bases between. This CDR3 comprises 14 residues. CDR3 sequence reads: CASSSAGANQPQHF. In nucleotides, the CDR3 is TGTGCCAGCAGTTCAGCAGGGGCCAATCAGCCCCAGCATTTT.

In its sample, this clonotype was seen a few times. The gene calls are TRBV27 and TRBJ2-1; the match to TRBD2 covers 7 bases. The germline V gene has CDR1 MNHEY and CDR2 SMNVEV (reference sequence). This CDR3 comprises 15 residues. Unmatched junction bases numbered 6, after V lost 2 bases and J lost 5 bases. CDR3 nucleotide sequence: TGTGCCAGCAGTTTACGGTCTAGCGGCAACAATGAGCAGTTCTTC. It codes for CASSLRSSGNNEQFF.

This clonotype turned up a few times. This chain joins TRBV28 and TRBJ2-7; D gene ambiguous. Trimming cost V 6 bases and J 2 bases, with 8 bases left between them. The CDR3 totals 12 residues. Germline loops: CDR1 MDHEN, CDR2 SYDVKM. The CDR3, as DNA: TGTGCCAGCAGGCACCGGCCCTACGAGCAGTACTTC. This translates into CASRHRPYEQYF.

This clonotype was counted ten times or more. The chain employs TRBV7-2 and TRBJ2-5; the D call may be TRBD1 or TRBD2 (5 bases each). CDR1 is SGHTA, CDR2 FQGNSA, per germline. Trimming took off 8 bases at V and 5 bases at J, with 9 bases between the two ends. This CDR3 comprises 11 residues. Here the CDR3 reads CASGTFETQYF. As DNA, the CDR3 is TGTGCCAGCGGGACGTTTGAGACCCAGTACTTC. Filled out from reference TRBV7-2 and TRBJ2-5, the complete variable domain reads GAGVSQSPSNKVTEKGKDVELRCDPISGHTALYWYRQSLGQGLEFLIYFQGNSAPDKSGLPSDRFSAERTGGSVSTLTIQRTQQEDSAVYLCASGTFETQYFGPGTRLLVL.

This clonotype was counted many times. The chain combines TRBV7-2 with TRBJ2-5, with D tentatively TRBD1 (5 bases). With 4 bases removed from V and 4 bases from J, the gap between germline ends came to 13 bases. Germline V gene lookup returns CDR1 SGHTA and CDR2 FQGNSA. There are 14 residues in the CDR3. The CDR3 DNA follows: TGTGCCAGCAGCTACCAGGGTGGTCCAGAGACCCAGTACTTC. Amino acid sequence: CASSYQGGPETQYF. Full variable domain (remainder filled in from reference TRBV7-2 and TRBJ2-5): GAGVSQSPSNKVTEKGKDVELRCDPISGHTALYWYRQSLGQGLEFLIYFQGNSAPDKSGLPSDRFSAERTGGSVSTLTIQRTQQEDSAVYLCASSYQGGPETQYFGPGTRLLVL.

The count of this clonotype is one. V is TRBV9 and J is TRBJ1-1; D not resolved. Per the germline V gene, CDR1 is SGDLS and CDR2 is YYNGEE. This CDR3 spans 14 amino acids. The V end was cut by 4 bases, the J end by 0 bases, with 10 bases between. CDR3 residues: CASSPDIMNTEAFF. The CDR3 DNA follows: TGTGCCAGCAGCCCGGATATCATGAACACTGAAGCTTTCTTT.

The sample holds a few counts of this clonotype. The chain has TRBV15 and TRBJ1-5; D is possibly TRBD1 (6 bases). This CDR3 is built from 15 residues. V was clipped by 2 bases and J by 4 bases, with 12 bases between them. Germline CDR1 LNHNV, CDR2 YYDKDF (reference sequence). CDR3 in DNA: TGTGCCACCAGCAGAACAGGGCTTCGGAATCAGCCCCAGCATTTT. Its protein product is CATSRTGLRNQPQHF.

The rearrangement uses TRBV5-1 and TRBJ2-7; D may be TRBD1 (6 bases). The CDR3 extends over 15 amino acids. Trimming left V 4 bases short and J 5 bases short, with 19 bases between. Looked up from germline, CDR1 is SGHRS and CDR2 is YFSETQ. The CDR3 here is CASSPREQGTDEQYF. In DNA form, the CDR3 reads TGCGCCAGCAGCCCTAGGGAACAGGGTACCGACGAGCAGTACTTC.

The chain carries TRBV9 and TRBJ1-1; D gene unclear. Germline values: CDR1 SGDLS, CDR2 YYNGEE. Trimming removed 2 bases from V and 3 bases from J, with 11 bases in between. The CDR3 length is 14 residues. Here the CDR3 reads CASSVRPEDTEAFF. Written as DNA, the CDR3 is TGTGCCAGCAGCGTTCGTCCAGAGGACACTGAAGCTTTCTTT.

This clonotype was seen more than once but under ten times. The rearrangement links TRBV4-3 to TRBJ2-7, with 12 bases identical to TRBD2. Trimming at V came to 3 bases and at J to 3 bases, leaving 3 bases not matched to a gene. This CDR3 contains 15 residues. CDR1 is LGHNA and CDR2 is YSLEER in the germline V gene. This chain's CDR3 is CASSHGTSGFYEQYF. The CDR3 DNA is TGCGCCAGCAGCCACGGGACTAGCGGGTTCTACGAGCAGTACTTC.